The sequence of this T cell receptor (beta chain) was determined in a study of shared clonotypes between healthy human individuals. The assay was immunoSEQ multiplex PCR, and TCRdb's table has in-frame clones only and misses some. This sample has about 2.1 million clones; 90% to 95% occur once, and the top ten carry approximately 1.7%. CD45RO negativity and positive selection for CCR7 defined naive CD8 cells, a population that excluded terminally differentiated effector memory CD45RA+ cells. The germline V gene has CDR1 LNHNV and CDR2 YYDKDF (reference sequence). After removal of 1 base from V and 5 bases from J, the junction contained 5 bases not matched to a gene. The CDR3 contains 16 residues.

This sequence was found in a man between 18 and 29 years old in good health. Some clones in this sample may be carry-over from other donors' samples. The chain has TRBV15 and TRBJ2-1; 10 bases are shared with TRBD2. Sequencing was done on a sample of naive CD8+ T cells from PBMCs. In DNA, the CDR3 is TGTGCCACCAGCAGAGGGGCTAGCGGGAGTAACAATGAGCAGTTCTTC. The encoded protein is CATSRGASGSNNEQFF.